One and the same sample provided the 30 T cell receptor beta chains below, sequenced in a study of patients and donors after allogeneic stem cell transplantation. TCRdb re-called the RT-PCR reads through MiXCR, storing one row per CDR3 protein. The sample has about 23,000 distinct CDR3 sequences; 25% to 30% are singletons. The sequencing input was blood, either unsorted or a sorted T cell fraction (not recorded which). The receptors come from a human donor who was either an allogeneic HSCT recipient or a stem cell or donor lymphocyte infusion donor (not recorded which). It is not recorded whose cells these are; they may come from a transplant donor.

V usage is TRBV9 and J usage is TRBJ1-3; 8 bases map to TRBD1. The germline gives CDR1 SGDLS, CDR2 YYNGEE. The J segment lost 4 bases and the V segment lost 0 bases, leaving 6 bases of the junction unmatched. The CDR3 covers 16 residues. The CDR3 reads CASSVDGQGIGNTIYF. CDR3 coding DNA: TGTGCCAGCAGCGTAGACGGACAGGGCATCGGAAACACCATATATTTT.

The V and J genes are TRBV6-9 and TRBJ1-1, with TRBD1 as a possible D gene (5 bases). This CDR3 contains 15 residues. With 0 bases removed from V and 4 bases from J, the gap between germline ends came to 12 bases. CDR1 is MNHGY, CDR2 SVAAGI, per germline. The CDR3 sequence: CASSYSPYGGTEAFF. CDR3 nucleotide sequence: TGTGCCAGCAGTTATTCCCCTTATGGGGGCACTGAAGCTTTCTTT.

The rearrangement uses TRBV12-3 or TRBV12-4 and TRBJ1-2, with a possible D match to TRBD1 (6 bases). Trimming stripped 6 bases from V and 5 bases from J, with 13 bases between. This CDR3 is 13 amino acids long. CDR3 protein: CASSTTGFYGYTF. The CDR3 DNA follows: TGTGCCAGCAGCACTACAGGGTTTTATGGCTACACCTTC.

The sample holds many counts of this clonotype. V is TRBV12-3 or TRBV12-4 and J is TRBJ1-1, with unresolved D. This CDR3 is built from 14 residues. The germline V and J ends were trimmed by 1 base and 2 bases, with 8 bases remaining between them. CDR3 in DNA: TGTGCCAGCAGTTTAGATCGAGTAAACACTGAAGCTTTCTTT. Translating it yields CASSLDRVNTEAFF.

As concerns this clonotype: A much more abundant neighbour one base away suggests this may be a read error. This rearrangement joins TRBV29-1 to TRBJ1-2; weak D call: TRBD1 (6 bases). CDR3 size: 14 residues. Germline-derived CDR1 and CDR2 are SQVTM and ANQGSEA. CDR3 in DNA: TGCAGCGTAACTGGTACAGGGACCAACTATGCCTACACCTTC. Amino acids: CSVTGTGTNYAYTF.

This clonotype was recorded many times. Here the CDR3 reads CASSWAGDSPLHF. In DNA, the CDR3 is TGTGCCAGCAGCTGGGCAGGGGATTCACCCCTCCACTTT. The V call is TRBV5-6, the J call TRBJ1-6; D may be TRBD1 (6 bases). Per germline, CDR1 SGHDT and CDR2 YYEEEE. The CDR3 covers 13 residues. Trimming took 3 bases from V and 8 from J, leaving 9 bases between them.

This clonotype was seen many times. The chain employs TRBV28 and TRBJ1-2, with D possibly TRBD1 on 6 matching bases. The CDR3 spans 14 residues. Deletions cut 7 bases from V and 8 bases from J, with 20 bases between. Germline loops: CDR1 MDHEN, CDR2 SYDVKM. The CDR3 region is CASTFSGGARGYTF. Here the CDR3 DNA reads TGTGCCAGCACTTTCTCGGGGGGGGCGCGGGGCTACACCTTC.

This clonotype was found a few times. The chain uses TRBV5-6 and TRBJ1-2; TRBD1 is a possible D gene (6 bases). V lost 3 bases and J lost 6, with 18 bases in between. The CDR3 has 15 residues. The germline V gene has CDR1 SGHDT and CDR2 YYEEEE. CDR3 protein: CASSSTPGGANGYTF. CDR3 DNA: TGTGCCAGCAGCTCCACTCCCGGGGGCGCCAATGGCTACACCTTC.

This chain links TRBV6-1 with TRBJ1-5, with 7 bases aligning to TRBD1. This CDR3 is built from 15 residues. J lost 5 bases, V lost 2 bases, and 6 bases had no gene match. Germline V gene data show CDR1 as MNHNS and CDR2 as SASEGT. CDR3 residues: CASSERAGGDQPQHF. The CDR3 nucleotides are TGTGCCAGCAGTGAAAGGGCAGGGGGTGATCAGCCCCAGCATTTT.

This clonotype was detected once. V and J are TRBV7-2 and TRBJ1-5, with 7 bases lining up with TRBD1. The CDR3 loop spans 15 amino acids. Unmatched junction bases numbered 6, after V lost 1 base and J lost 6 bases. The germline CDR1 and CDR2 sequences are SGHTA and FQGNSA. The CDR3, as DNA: TGTGCCAGCAGCTTAGAGGGGGCAGGGAGTCAGCCCCAGCATTTT. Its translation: CASSLEGAGSQPQHF.

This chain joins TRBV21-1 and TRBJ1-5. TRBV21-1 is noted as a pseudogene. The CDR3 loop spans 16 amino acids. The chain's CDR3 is CASSAVEGRRNQPQHF. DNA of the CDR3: TGTGCCAGCAGCGCCGTGGAGGGAAGGCGCAATCAGCCCCAGCATTTT.

CDR3 region: CASNPGHDQETQYF. In DNA form, the CDR3 reads TGTGCCAGCAATCCGGGACATGACCAAGAGACCCAGTACTTC. The J gene is TRBJ2-5, the V gene TRBV12-3 or TRBV12-4; possible D gene TRBD1, 6 bases. The CDR3 runs 14 residues. The germline V and J ends were trimmed by 7 bases and 0 bases, with 12 bases remaining between them.

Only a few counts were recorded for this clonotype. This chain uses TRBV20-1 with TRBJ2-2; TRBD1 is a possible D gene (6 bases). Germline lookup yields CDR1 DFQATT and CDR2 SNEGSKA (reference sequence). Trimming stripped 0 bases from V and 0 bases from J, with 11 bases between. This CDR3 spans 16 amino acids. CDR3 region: CSARDGDRTNTGELFF. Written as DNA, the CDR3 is TGCAGTGCTAGAGATGGTGACAGGACGAACACCGGGGAGCTGTTTTTT.

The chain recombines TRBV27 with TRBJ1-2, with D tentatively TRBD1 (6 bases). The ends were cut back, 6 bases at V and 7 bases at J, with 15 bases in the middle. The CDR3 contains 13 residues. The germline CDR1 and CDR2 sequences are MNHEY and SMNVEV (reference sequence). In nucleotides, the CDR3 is TGTGCCAGCAGCTTCGGGCAGGGGTCTGGCTACACCTTC. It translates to CASSFGQGSGYTF.

CDR3 DNA sequence: TGTGCCTGGAGTGCCGGACAGGGGCGTGAGCAGTTCTTC. This sequence encodes CAWSAGQGREQFF. The V call is TRBV30, the J call TRBJ2-1; TRBD1 aligns across 9 bases. V lost 1 base to trimming and J lost 9 bases; unmatched junction nucleotides: 4. The CDR3 is 13 amino acids. Germline-derived CDR1 and CDR2 are GTSNPN and SVGIG (reference sequence). Complete variable domain (other parts from reference TRBV30 and TRBJ2-1): SQTIHQWPATLVQPVGSPLSLECTVEGTSNPNLYWYRQAAGRGLQLLFYSVGIGQISSEVPQNLSASRPQDRQFILSSKKLLLSDSGFYLCAWSAGQGREQFFGPGTRLTVL.

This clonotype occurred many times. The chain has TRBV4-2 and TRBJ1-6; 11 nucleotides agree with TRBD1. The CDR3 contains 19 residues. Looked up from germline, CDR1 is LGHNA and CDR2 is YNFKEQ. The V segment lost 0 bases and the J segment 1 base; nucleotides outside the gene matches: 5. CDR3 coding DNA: TGTGCCAGCAGCCAAGATGGGACAGGGGGGTTTTCCTATAATTCACCCCTCCACTTT. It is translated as CASSQDGTGGFSYNSPLHF.

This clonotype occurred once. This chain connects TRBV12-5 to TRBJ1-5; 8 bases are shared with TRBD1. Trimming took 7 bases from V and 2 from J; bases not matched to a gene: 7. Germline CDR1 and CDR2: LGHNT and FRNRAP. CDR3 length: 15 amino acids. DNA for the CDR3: TGTGCTAGTGTCCCCAGGGGGCGAGGCAATCAGCCCCAGCATTTT. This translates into CASVPRGRGNQPQHF.

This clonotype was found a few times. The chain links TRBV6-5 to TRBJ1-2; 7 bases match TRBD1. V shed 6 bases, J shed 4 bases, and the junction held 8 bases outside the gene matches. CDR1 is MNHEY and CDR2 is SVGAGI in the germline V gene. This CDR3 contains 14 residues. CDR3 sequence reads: CASSLGQAIYGYTF. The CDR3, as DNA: TGTGCCAGCAGCTTAGGACAGGCGATCTATGGCTACACCTTC.

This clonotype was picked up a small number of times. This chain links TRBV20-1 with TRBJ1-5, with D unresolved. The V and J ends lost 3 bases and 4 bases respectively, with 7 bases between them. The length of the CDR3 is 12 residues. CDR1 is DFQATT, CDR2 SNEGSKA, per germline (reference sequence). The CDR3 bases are TGCAGTGCTAGTGGAGGGAATCAGCCCCAGCATTTT. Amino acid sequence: CSASGGNQPQHF.

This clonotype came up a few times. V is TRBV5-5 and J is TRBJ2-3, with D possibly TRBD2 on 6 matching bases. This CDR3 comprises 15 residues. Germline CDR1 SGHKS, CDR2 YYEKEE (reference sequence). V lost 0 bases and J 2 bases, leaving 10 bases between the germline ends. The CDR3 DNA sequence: TGTGCCAGCAGCTTGGGGGGAGGCGTCACAGATACGCAGTATTTT. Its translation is CASSLGGGVTDTQYF. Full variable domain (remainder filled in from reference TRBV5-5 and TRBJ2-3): DAGVTQSPTHLIKTRGQQVTLRCSPISGHKSVSWYQQVLGQGPQFIFQYYEKEERGRGNFPDRFSARQFPNYSSELNVNALLLGDSALYLCASSLGGGVTDTQYFGPGTRLTVL.

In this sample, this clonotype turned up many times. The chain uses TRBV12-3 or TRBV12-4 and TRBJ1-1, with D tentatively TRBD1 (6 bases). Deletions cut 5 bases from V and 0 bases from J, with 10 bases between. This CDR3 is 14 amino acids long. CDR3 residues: CASSPRTVNTEAFF. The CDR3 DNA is TGTGCCAGCAGTCCGCGGACAGTGAACACTGAAGCTTTCTTT.

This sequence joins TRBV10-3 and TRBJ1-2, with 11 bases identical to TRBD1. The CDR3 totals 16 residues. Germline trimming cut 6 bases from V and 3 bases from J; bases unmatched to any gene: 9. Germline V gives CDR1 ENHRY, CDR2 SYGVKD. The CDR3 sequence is CAISRSGTGGYYGYTF. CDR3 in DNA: TGTGCCATCAGCCGTTCCGGGACAGGGGGTTACTATGGCTACACCTTC.

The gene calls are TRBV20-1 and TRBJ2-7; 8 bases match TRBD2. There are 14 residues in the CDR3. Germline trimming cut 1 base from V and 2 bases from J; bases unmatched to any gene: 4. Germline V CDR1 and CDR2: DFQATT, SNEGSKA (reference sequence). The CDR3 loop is CSARVSGETYEQYV. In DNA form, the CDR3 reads TGCAGTGCTAGAGTTAGCGGGGAGACCTACGAGCAGTACGTC.

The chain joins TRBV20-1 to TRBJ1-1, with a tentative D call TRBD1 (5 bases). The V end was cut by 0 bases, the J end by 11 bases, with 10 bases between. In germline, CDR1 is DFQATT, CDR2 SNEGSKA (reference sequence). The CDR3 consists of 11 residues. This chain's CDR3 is CSARDQGEAFF. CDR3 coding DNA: TGCAGTGCTAGAGACCAAGGGGAGGCTTTCTTT.

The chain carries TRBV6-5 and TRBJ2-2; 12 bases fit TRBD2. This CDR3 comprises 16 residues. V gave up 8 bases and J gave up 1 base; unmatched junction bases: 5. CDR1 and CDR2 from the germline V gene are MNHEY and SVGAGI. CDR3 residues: CASRLLAGGNTGELFF. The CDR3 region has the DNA TGTGCCAGCCGCCTACTAGCGGGGGGGAACACCGGGGAGCTGTTTTTT.

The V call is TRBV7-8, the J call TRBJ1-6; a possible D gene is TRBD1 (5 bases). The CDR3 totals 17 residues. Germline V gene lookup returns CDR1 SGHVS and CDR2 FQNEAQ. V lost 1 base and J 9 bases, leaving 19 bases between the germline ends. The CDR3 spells CASSLGRDWKHRSPLHF. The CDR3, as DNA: TGTGCCAGCAGCTTAGGCAGGGACTGGAAACATCGTTCACCCCTCCACTTT.

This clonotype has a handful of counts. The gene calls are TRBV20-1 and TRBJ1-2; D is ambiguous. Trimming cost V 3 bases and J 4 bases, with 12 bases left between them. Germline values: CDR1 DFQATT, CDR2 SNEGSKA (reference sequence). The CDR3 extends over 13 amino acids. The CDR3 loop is CSASAVEPYGYTF. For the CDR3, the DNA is TGCAGTGCTAGTGCGGTCGAGCCCTATGGCTACACCTTC.

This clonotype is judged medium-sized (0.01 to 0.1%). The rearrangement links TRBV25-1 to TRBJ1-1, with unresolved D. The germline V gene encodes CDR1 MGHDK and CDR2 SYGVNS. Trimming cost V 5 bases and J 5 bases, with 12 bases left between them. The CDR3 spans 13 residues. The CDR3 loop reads CASSSFAVTEAFF. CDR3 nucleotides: TGTGCCAGCAGTTCCTTTGCAGTGACTGAAGCTTTCTTT.

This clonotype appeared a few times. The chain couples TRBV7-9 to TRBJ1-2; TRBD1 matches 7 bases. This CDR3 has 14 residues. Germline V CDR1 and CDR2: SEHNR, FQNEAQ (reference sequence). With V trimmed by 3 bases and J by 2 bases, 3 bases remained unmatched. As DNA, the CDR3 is TGTGCCAGCAGCTTGGGGGACAGCAACTATGGCTACACCTTC. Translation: CASSLGDSNYGYTF.

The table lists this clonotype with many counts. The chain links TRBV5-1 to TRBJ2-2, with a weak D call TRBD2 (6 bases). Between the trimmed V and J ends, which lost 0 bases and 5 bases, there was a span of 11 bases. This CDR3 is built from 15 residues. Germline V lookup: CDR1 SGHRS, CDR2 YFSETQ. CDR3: CASSLAEGRTGELFF. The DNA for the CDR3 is TGCGCCAGCAGCTTGGCGGAGGGGCGGACCGGGGAGCTGTTTTTT.